A single sample gave rise to the 21 T cell receptor beta chains below, sequenced in a study of blood T cell repertoires in COVID-19. Libraries were prepared by immunoSEQ multiplex PCR; TCRdb keeps only in-frame clonotypes and omits some of them. The sample has about 200,000 clones, roughly 80% seen once. Sequenced material: peripheral blood. Receptors originate from a woman older than 75 with acute or convalescent COVID-19.

The V call is TRBV4-3, the J call TRBJ1-3, with D hard to call. Trimming shortened V by 0 bases and J by 0 bases, and 9 bases separated the two germline ends. Germline CDR1 reads LGHNA; CDR2 reads YSLEER. This CDR3 has 16 amino acids. The CDR3 loop is CASSQDFGASGNTIYF. The CDR3 bases are TGCGCCAGCAGCCAAGATTTCGGAGCCTCTGGAAACACCATATATTTT.

This clone came up once. The V call is TRBV21-1, the J call TRBJ2-7; the table assigns TRBD2, which was not confirmed against the DNA. TRBV21-1 is a pseudogene segment. The CDR3 has 12 residues. CDR3 in DNA: TGTGCCAGAGGAGGGGAACCCTACGAGCAGTACTTC. It is translated as CARGGEPYEQYF.

This clone appeared a few times. At one end, the junction sequence differs from germline, possibly due to a read error. V usage is TRBV3-1 (or the pseudogene TRBV3-2) and J usage is TRBJ1-1; D remains ambiguous. In germline, CDR1 is LGHDT, CDR2 YNNKEL (reference sequence). This CDR3 has 14 amino acids. Here the CDR3 reads CASTQGWGGTEAFF. CDR3 coding DNA: TGTGCCAGCACCCAAGGATGGGGAGGCACTGAAGCTTTCTTT.

Only a few counts were recorded for this clone. V usage is TRBV19 and J usage is TRBJ1-6; 12 bases map to TRBD1. Germline CDR1 is LNHDA and CDR2 is SQIVND (reference sequence). Trimming cost V 7 bases and J 8 bases; bases outside gene matches: 9. This CDR3 spans 16 amino acids. The CDR3 DNA reads as TGTGCCAGTACCTCGATCCGGGACAGGGGGCATTCACCCCTCCACTTT. Protein: CASTSIRDRGHSPLHF.

The chain carries TRBV3-1 (or the pseudogene TRBV3-2) and TRBJ2-3; 12 nucleotides match TRBD2. Germline CDR1 LGHDT, CDR2 YNNKEL (reference sequence). V gave up 4 bases and J gave up 4 bases; unmatched junction bases: 12. This CDR3 region has 18 residues. The CDR3, as DNA: TGTGCCAGCAGCCCAAATAGATGGACTAGCGGGATGGCAGATACGCAGTATTTT. It specifies CASSPNRWTSGMADTQYF.

The chain joins TRBV11-2 to TRBJ2-5; 8 bases are shared with TRBD1. CDR3 length equals 17 residues. V lost 1 base, J lost 9 bases, and 16 bases stayed unmatched. Germline V lookup: CDR1 SGHAT, CDR2 FQNNGV. Written as DNA, the CDR3 is TGTGCCAGCAGCTTAGCCGGGACAGGCCACGGGGACGGCCCCCAGTACTTC. This gives the protein CASSLAGTGHGDGPQYF.

V and J are TRBV9 and TRBJ1-3; possibly TRBD1 for D (5 bases). The CDR3 contains 17 residues. Trimming left V 3 bases short and J 4 bases short, with 20 bases between. Germline CDR1 is SGDLS and CDR2 is YYNGEE. CDR3 residues: CASSALGGVSAGNTIYF. CDR3 sequence (DNA): TGTGCCAGCAGCGCCCTTGGGGGGGTGTCAGCGGGAAACACCATATATTTT.

The chain recombines TRBV6-2 or TRBV6-3 with TRBJ2-2; TRBD1 agrees at 9 bases. CDR3 size: 15 residues. Germline V gives CDR1 MNHEY, CDR2 SVGEGT. The trim removed 4 bases at V and 3 bases at J, leaving 3 bases unmatched. The CDR3 coding sequence is TGTGCCAGCAGTTCGACAGGGGGGGACACCGGGGAGCTGTTTTTT. As protein: CASSSTGGDTGELFF.

This chain uses TRBV15 with TRBJ1-5; D ambiguous. Germline V gives CDR1 LNHNV, CDR2 YYDKDF (reference sequence). The CDR3 consists of 14 residues. Trimming took off 5 bases at V and 5 bases at J, with 13 bases between the two ends. CDR3 loop: CATSLNPVYQPQHF. As DNA, the CDR3 is TGTGCCACCAGCCTCAACCCGGTCTATCAGCCCCAGCATTTT. The whole variable domain, remainder taken from reference TRBV15 and TRBJ1-5, is DAMVIQNPRYQVTQFGKPVTLSCSQTLNHNVMYWYQQKSSQAPKLLFHYYDKDFNNEADTPDNFQSRRPNTSFCFLDIRSPGLGDTAMYLCATSLNPVYQPQHFGDGTRLSIL.

The genes are TRBV3-1 (or the pseudogene TRBV3-2) and TRBJ1-6; perhaps TRBD1 as D (6 bases). The CDR3 extends over 16 amino acids. V shed 1 base and J shed 7 bases, with 14 bases lying between them. Germline V CDR1 and CDR2: LGHDT, YNNKEL (reference sequence). The CDR3 reads CASSQAQGQRNSPLHF. In DNA form, the CDR3 reads TGTGCCAGCAGCCAAGCGCAAGGACAGCGGAATTCACCCCTCCACTTT.

The V and J genes are TRBV19 and TRBJ1-6; D may be TRBD1 (6 bases). Germline CDR1 and CDR2: LNHDA and SQIVND (reference sequence). V was trimmed by 2 bases and J by 7 bases, leaving 15 bases between them. The CDR3 consists of 16 residues. The CDR3 bases are TGTGCCAGTAGTATATCACCAGGGGCTGGGAATTCACCCCTCCACTTT. Residues: CASSISPGAGNSPLHF.

This chain joins TRBV5-1 and TRBJ1-2, with a weak D call TRBD1 (6 bases). This CDR3 comprises 16 residues. Germline V CDR1 and CDR2: SGHRS, YFSETQ. The V end lost 5 bases, the J end lost 2 bases, and 19 bases lay between the germline ends. The CDR3 is CASRWNALDRNYGYTF. CDR3 coding DNA: TGCGCCAGCAGGTGGAACGCTCTGGACAGAAACTATGGCTACACCTTC.

V gene TRBV2 combines with J gene TRBJ2-7; TRBD2 matches 8 bases. CDR3 length: 13 amino acids. The junction had 9 bases not matched to a gene; V was cut back by 9 bases and J by 5 bases. Germline lookup yields CDR1 SNHLY and CDR2 FYNNEI. For the CDR3, the DNA is TGTGCCAGTGATCAGCGGGGGCTCGACGAGCAGTACTTC. Translation: CASDQRGLDEQYF.

The chain uses TRBV19 and TRBJ1-1; 7 bases agree with TRBD1. With V trimmed by 4 bases and J by 4 bases, 3 bases remained unmatched. Germline assignment: CDR1 LNHDA and CDR2 SQIVND (reference sequence). This CDR3 is built from 13 residues. CDR3 region: CASSSNRGTEAFF. In DNA, the CDR3 is TGTGCCAGTAGTAGCAACAGGGGCACTGAAGCTTTCTTT.

The rearrangement uses TRBV6-5 and TRBJ2-1, with 7 bases fitting TRBD1. The length of the CDR3 is 15 residues. CDR1 and CDR2 from the germline V gene are MNHEY and SVGAGI. V lost 8 bases, J lost 4 bases, and 11 bases stayed unmatched. The CDR3 here is CASYETGTAYNEQFF. In DNA, the CDR3 is TGTGCCAGCTACGAGACCGGGACAGCTTACAATGAGCAGTTCTTC.

The CDR3 sequence: CATEWGGREAFF. CDR3 nucleotide sequence: TGTGCCACTGAGTGGGGAGGACGTGAAGCTTTCTTT. V usage is TRBV19 and J usage is TRBJ1-1; D unclear. V dropped 10 bases and J dropped 7 bases, with 16 bases sitting between them. CDR1 is LNHDA, CDR2 SQIVND, per germline (reference sequence). There are 12 residues in the CDR3.

This clone was seen more than once but under ten times. The chain employs TRBV6-1 and TRBJ1-2; D not certain. The CDR3 has 15 amino acids. Per germline, CDR1 MNHNS and CDR2 SASEGT. The V and J ends lost 7 bases and 4 bases respectively, with 19 bases between them. The CDR3 nucleotides read TGTGCCAGCACTATTACGGGGAATATCCGCTATGGCTACACCTTC. It specifies CASTITGNIRYGYTF.

This clone was detected many times. The chain carries TRBV28 and TRBJ2-1, with 7 bases aligning to TRBD1. The CDR3 is made up of 15 amino acids. Germline V CDR1 and CDR2: MDHEN, SYDVKM. V shed 5 bases, J shed 2 bases, and the junction held 6 bases outside the gene matches. The CDR3 coding sequence is TGTGCCAGCAGTCTCCGGGACAGTGCCTACAATGAGCAGTTCTTC. Translating gives CASSLRDSAYNEQFF.

The chain combines TRBV30 with TRBJ2-5; D might be TRBD2 (5 bases). The ends were cut back, 4 bases at V and 5 bases at J, with 17 bases in the middle. The CDR3 consists of 14 residues. CDR1 and CDR2 (germline): GTSNPN, SVGIG (reference sequence). In DNA form, the CDR3 reads TGTGCCTGGACCACGGGGATAGCAGTCGAGACCCAGTACTTC. This gives the protein CAWTTGIAVETQYF.

The J gene is TRBJ2-2, the V gene TRBV4-1, with D perhaps matching TRBD1 (6 bases). V was cut by 4 bases and J by 6 bases, with 15 bases left in between. CDR3 length equals 15 residues. CDR1 is MGHRA and CDR2 is YSYEKL in the germline V gene. The DNA for the CDR3 is TGCGCCAGCAGCCCTTCCGGGACAATCGCCGGGGAGCTGTTTTTT. The encoded protein is CASSPSGTIAGELFF.

The genes are TRBV6-4 and TRBJ2-2; D not certain. From germline, CDR1 is MRHNA and CDR2 SNTAGT. The CDR3 is 13 residues long. V was clipped by 4 bases and J by 1 base, with 4 bases between them. CDR3 DNA sequence: TGTGCCAGCAGTGCGGTGAACACCGGGGAGCTGTTTTTT. Protein product: CASSAVNTGELFF.